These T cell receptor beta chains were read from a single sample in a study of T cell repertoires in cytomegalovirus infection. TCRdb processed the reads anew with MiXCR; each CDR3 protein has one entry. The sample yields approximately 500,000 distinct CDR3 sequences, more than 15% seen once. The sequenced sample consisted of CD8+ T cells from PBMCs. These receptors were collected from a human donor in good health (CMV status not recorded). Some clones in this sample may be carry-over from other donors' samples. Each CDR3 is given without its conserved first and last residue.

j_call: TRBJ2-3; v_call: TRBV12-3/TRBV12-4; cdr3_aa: ASSISTRGGPDTQY
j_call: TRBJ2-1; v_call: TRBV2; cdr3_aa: ASSAGLASSYNEQF
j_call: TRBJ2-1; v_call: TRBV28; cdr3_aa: ASSFSLTGTGTYNEQF
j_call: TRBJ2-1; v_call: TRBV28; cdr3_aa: ASGLAGDHNEQF
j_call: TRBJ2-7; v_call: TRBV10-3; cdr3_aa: AIRGAEGNEQY
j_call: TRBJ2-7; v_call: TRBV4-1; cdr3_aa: ASSPVAGTYEQY
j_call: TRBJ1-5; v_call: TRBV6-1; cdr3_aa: ASSPRGQGGNQPQH
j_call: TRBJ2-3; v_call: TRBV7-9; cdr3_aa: ASSLELQRGGPRDTQY
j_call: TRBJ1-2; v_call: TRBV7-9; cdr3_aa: ASSSTTESLYGYT
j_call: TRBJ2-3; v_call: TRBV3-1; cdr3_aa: ASSHQGDFLSHTDTQY